This is a list of T cell receptor beta chains from one sample in a study of T cell clonotyping in hematopoietic cell transplantation. Sequenced by immunoSEQ multiplex PCR; TCRdb stores in-frame clones only, minus some. This table has fewer than 45,000 clones, approximately 89% appearing once. The sequenced material came from peripheral blood mononuclear cells. Every receptor here comes from a woman aged 40 to 55 in good health. Some clones in this sample may be carry-over from other donors' samples. Each CDR3 is given without its conserved first and last residue.

v_call: TRBV6-5; j_call: TRBJ2-2; cdr3_aa: ASSQTTANTGELF
v_call: TRBV14; j_call: TRBJ2-7; cdr3_aa: ASSPTGYEQY
v_call: TRBV29-1; j_call: TRBJ1-1; cdr3_aa: SVQRTEAF
v_call: TRBV5-6; j_call: TRBJ1-1; cdr3_aa: ASGRGRNTEAF
v_call: TRBV10-3; j_call: TRBJ1-1; cdr3_aa: AIRSGTGGTEAF
v_call: TRBV7-7; j_call: TRBJ2-1; cdr3_aa: ASSLLLAGGDEQF
v_call: TRBV30; j_call: TRBJ1-1; cdr3_aa: AWSVRGDAEAF
v_call: TRBV19; j_call: TRBJ2-7; cdr3_aa: ASSKDRDFFEQY
v_call: TRBV28; j_call: TRBJ2-3; cdr3_aa: AGGRGTDTDTQY
v_call: TRBV28; j_call: TRBJ2-5; cdr3_aa: ASSTGTQLVETQY
v_call: TRBV28; j_call: TRBJ2-2; cdr3_aa: ASSPGGQNTGELF
v_call: TRBV6-4; j_call: TRBJ2-5; cdr3_aa: ASSDPQLGTSQETQY
v_call: TRBV19; j_call: TRBJ2-2; cdr3_aa: ASKRGTTYTGELF
v_call: TRBV28; j_call: TRBJ1-1; cdr3_aa: ASSSPTGDTEAF
v_call: TRBV6-1; j_call: TRBJ1-2; cdr3_aa: ATTGDIYLMGGYT
v_call: TRBV6-5; j_call: TRBJ2-7; cdr3_aa: ASSYSTSGYEQY
v_call: TRBV11-2; j_call: TRBJ2-7; cdr3_aa: ASSLEGSGEEEQY
v_call: TRBV5-4; j_call: TRBJ2-1; cdr3_aa: ASSFDRKNPF
v_call: TRBV5-6; j_call: TRBJ1-5; cdr3_aa: ASSFSAQGLRQPQH
v_call: TRBV7-3; j_call: TRBJ2-7; cdr3_aa: ASSRDRSSYEQY
v_call: TRBV19; j_call: TRBJ2-7; cdr3_aa: ASSIGLSYEQY
v_call: TRBV7-9; j_call: TRBJ2-2; cdr3_aa: ASGASGSTGELF
v_call: TRBV4-3; j_call: TRBJ1-1; cdr3_aa: ASSSDSGADDTEAF
v_call: TRBV5-1; j_call: TRBJ2-7; cdr3_aa: ASSSTSGSSYEQY
v_call: TRBV5-1; j_call: TRBJ2-1; cdr3_aa: ASSEPADLYNEQF
v_call: TRBV6-1; j_call: TRBJ1-2; cdr3_aa: ASSSRGEATYGYT
v_call: TRBV28; j_call: TRBJ2-7; cdr3_aa: ASTGWAPGDGIHEQY
v_call: TRBV29-1; j_call: TRBJ1-4; cdr3_aa: SVEREPGEKLF
v_call: TRBV5-1; j_call: TRBJ2-2; cdr3_aa: ASSETGPTLTGELF
v_call: TRBV7-9; j_call: TRBJ2-7; cdr3_aa: ASSPGDAFLRSYEQY
v_call: TRBV27; j_call: TRBJ1-1; cdr3_aa: ASRRWGEGEAF
v_call: TRBV2; j_call: TRBJ1-4; cdr3_aa: ASSEAGQRNEKLF
v_call: TRBV9; j_call: TRBJ2-5; cdr3_aa: ASSVAPHSTQETQY
v_call: TRBV15; j_call: TRBJ2-2; cdr3_aa: ATSRARRENTGELF
v_call: TRBV6-1; j_call: TRBJ1-4; cdr3_aa: ASSTGQGPEKLF
v_call: TRBV19; j_call: TRBJ1-2; cdr3_aa: ASSINYGRDYGYT
v_call: TRBV7-2; j_call: TRBJ1-1; cdr3_aa: ASSPWAGRGGMNTEAF
v_call: TRBV7-2; j_call: TRBJ1-2; cdr3_aa: ASSLRQGEDYGYT
v_call: TRBV28; j_call: TRBJ1-4; cdr3_aa: ASLTGGGEKLF
v_call: TRBV9; j_call: TRBJ1-2; cdr3_aa: ASSVGLETFYGYT
v_call: TRBV30; j_call: TRBJ2-1; cdr3_aa: AWSVDEQF
v_call: TRBV6-1; j_call: TRBJ1-2; cdr3_aa: ASRPTGEGGYT
v_call: TRBV6-6; j_call: TRBJ1-2; cdr3_aa: ASSPPLGGANYGYT
v_call: TRBV2; j_call: TRBJ1-2; cdr3_aa: ASSEFWDNLYGYT
v_call: TRBV9; j_call: TRBJ2-5; cdr3_aa: ASSGFTSGGFQETQY
v_call: TRBV11-3; j_call: TRBJ2-1; cdr3_aa: ASRRGGVGEQF
v_call: TRBV19; j_call: TRBJ1-5; cdr3_aa: ASSIGGNQPQH
v_call: TRBV30; j_call: TRBJ1-2; cdr3_aa: ALRATGTGGYT
v_call: TRBV2; j_call: TRBJ1-2; cdr3_aa: ASSAKGRHGYT
v_call: TRBV2; j_call: TRBJ2-1; cdr3_aa: ASIGGPTPGRRKHNEQF
v_call: TRBV5-1; j_call: TRBJ1-4; cdr3_aa: ASSLQIGGEKLF
v_call: TRBV29-1; j_call: TRBJ1-2; cdr3_aa: SVDRVYGYT
v_call: TRBV30; j_call: TRBJ1-2; cdr3_aa: AWSVGRDTSTYGYT